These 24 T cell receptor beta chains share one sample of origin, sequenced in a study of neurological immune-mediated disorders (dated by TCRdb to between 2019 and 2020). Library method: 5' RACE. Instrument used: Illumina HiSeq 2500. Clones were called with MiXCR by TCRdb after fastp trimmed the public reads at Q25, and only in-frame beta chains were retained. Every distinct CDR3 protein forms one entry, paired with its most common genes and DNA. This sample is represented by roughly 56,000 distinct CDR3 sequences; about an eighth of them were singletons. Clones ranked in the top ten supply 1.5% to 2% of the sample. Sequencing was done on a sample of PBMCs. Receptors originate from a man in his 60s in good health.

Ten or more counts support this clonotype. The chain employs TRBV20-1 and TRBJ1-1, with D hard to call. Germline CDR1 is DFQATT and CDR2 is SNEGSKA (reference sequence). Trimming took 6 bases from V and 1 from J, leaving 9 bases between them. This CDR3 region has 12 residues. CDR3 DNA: TGCAGTGCCGGGCCGGAGAACACTGAAGCTTTCTTT. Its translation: CSAGPENTEAFF.

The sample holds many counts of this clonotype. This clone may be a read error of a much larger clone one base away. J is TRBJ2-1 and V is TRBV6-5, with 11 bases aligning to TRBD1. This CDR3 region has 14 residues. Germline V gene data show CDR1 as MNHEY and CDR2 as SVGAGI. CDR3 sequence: CVSSTDRGRNEQFF. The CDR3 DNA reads TGTGTCAGCAGCACGGACAGGGGGCGGAATGAGCAGTTCTTC.

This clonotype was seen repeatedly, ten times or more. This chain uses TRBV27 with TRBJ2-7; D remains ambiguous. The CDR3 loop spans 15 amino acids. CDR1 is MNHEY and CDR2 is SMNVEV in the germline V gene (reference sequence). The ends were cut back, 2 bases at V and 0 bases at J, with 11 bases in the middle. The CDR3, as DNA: TGTGCCAGCAGTTTAACGGACGCTAGCTCCTACGAGCAGTACTTC. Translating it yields CASSLTDASSYEQYF.

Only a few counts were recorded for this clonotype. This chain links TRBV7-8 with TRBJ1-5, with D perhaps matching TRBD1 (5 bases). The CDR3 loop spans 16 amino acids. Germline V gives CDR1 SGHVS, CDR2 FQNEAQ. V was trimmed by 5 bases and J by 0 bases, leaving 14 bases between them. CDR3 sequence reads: CASSPLGRSSNQPQHF. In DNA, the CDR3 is TGTGCCAGCAGCCCCTTGGGACGAAGTAGCAATCAGCCCCAGCATTTT.

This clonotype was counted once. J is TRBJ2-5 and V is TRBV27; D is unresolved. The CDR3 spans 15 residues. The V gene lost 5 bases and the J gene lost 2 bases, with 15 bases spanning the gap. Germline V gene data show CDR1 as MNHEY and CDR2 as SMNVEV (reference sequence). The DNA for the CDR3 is TGTGCCAGCAGTGAAAAGGCGGTCTATCAAGAGACCCAGTACTTC. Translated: CASSEKAVYQETQYF.

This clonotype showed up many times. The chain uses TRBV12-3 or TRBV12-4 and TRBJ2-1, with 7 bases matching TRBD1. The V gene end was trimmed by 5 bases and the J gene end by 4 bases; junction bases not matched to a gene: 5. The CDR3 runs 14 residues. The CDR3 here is CASSPWTGYNEQFF. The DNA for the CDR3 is TGTGCCAGCAGTCCCTGGACAGGTTACAATGAGCAGTTCTTC.

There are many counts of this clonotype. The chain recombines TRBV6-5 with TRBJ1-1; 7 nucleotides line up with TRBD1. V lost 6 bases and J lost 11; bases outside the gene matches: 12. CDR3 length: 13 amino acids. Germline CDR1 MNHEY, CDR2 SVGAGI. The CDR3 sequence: CASRNTGVECAFF. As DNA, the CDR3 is TGTGCCAGCAGAAATACAGGGGTGGAGTGCGCTTTCTTT.

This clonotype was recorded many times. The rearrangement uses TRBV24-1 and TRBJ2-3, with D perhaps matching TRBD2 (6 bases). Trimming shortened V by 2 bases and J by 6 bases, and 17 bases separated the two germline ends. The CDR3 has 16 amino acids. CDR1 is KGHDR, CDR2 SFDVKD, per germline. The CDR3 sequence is CATSDSRDSEGDTQYF. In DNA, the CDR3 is TGTGCCACCAGTGATTCCCGGGACTCCGAAGGGGATACGCAGTATTTT.

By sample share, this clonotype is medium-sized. Written as DNA, the CDR3 is TGTGCCAGCAACTCGGGGGGGGAAAAACTGTTTTTT. This encodes CASNSGGEKLFF. The rearrangement links TRBV12-3 or TRBV12-4 to TRBJ1-4, with a tentative D call TRBD1 (5 bases). V was shortened by 7 bases and J by 8 bases, with 11 bases between the two germline ends. This CDR3 comprises 12 residues.

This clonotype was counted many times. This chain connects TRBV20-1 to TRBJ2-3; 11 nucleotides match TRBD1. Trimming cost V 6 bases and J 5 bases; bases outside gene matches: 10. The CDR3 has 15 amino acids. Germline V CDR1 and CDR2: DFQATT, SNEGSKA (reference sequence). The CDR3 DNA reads TGCAGTGCCCCGAGGGACAGGGGGTCGGGAGATACGCAGTATTTT. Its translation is CSAPRDRGSGDTQYF.

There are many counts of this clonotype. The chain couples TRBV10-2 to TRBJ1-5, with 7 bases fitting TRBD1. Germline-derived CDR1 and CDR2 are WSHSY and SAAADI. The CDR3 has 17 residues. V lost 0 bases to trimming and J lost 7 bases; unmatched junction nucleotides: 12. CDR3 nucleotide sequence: TGCGCCAGCAGTGAGTCTGGGAAAGGGGGCGGCTCGCAGCCCCAGCATTTT. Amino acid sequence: CASSESGKGGGSQPQHF.

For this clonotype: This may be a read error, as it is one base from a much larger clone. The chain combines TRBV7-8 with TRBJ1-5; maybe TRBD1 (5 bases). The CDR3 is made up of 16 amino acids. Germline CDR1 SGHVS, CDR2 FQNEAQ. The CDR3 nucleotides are TGTTCCAGCAGCTTAGCCGGGTCGGGGGGAGGTCAGCCCCAGCATTTT. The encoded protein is CSSSLAGSGGGQPQHF.

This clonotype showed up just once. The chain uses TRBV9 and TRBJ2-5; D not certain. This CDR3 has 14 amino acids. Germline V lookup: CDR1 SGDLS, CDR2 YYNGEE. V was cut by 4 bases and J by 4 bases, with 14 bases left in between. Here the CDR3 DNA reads TGTGCCAGCAGCCCCCAGAGGTTGGGAGAGACCCAGTACTTC. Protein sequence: CASSPQRLGETQYF.

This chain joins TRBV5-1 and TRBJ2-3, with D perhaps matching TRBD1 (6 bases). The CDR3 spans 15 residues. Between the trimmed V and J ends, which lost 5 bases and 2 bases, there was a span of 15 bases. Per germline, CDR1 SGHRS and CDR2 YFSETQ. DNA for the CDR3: TGCGCCAGCAGGGACAGTGTTCAAACCACAGATACGCAGTATTTT. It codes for CASRDSVQTTDTQYF.

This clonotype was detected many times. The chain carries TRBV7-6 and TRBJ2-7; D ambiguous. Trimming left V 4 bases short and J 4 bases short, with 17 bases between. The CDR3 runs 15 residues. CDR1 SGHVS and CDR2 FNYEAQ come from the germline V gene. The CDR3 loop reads CASSSGGGVPYEQYF. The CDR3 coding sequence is TGTGCCAGCAGCTCGGGTGGTGGGGTTCCTTACGAGCAGTACTTC.

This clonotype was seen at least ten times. The CDR3 nucleotides are TGTGCCAGCAGGAGTTATGGCTACACCTTC. The encoded protein is CASRSYGYTF. The rearrangement links TRBV28 to TRBJ1-2; D ambiguous. V gave up 6 bases and J gave up 5 bases, with 4 bases separating them. Germline V CDR1 and CDR2: MDHEN, SYDVKM. CDR3 size: 10 residues.

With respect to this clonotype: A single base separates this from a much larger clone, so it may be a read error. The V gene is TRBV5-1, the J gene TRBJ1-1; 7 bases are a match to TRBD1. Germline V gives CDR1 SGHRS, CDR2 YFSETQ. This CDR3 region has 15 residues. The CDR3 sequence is CASSWTGDMNTEDFF. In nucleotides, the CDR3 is TGCGCCAGCAGCTGGACAGGAGATATGAACACTGAAGATTTCTTT.

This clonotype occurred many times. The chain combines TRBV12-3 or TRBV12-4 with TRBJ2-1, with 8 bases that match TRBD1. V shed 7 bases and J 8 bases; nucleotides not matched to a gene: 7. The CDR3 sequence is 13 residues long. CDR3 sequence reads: CASKRTGSDEQFF. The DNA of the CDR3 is TGTGCCAGCAAAAGGACAGGGTCCGATGAGCAGTTCTTC.

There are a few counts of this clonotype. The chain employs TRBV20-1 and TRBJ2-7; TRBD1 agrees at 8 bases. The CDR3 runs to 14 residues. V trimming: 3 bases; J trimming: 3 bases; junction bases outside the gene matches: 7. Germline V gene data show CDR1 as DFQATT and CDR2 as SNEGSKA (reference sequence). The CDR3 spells CSASTGQVFYEQYF. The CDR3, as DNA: TGCAGTGCTAGTACGGGACAGGTTTTCTACGAGCAGTACTTC.

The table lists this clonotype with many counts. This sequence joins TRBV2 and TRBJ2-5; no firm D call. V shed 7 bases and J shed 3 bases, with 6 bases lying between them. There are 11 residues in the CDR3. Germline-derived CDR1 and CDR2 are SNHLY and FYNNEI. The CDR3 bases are TGTGCCAGCAACCCCGAAGAGACCCAGTACTTC. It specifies CASNPEETQYF.

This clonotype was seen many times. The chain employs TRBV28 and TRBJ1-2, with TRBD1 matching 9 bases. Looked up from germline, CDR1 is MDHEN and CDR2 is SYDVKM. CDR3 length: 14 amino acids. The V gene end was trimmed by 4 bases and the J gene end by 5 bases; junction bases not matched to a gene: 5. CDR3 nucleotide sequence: TGTGCCAGCAGTTCGACAGGGGGTGGGTATGGCTACACCTTC. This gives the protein CASSSTGGGYGYTF.

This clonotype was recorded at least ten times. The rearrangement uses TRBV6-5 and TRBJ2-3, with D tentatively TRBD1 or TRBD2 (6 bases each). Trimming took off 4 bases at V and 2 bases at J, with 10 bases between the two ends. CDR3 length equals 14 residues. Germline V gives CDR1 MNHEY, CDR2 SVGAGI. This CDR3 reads CASSFRGLTDTQYF. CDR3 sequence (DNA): TGTGCCAGCAGTTTCCGGGGGCTCACAGATACGCAGTATTTT.

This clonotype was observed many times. Written as DNA, the CDR3 is TGCAGTGCTAGAAACACCGCAGGGGGCACCATATATTTT. Protein sequence: CSARNTAGGTIYF. The chain combines TRBV20-1 with TRBJ1-3; 7 nucleotides agree with TRBD1. The CDR3 is 13 residues long. Losses at the gene ends were 2 bases for V and 9 bases for J; bases not matched to a gene: 7. Germline loops: CDR1 DFQATT, CDR2 SNEGSKA (reference sequence).

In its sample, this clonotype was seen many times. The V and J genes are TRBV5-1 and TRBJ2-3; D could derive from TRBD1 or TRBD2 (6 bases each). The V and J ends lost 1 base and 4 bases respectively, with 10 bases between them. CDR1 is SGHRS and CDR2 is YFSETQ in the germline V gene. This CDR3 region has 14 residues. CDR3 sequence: CASSLRRGADTQYF. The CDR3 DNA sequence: TGCGCCAGCAGCTTGAGAAGGGGGGCAGATACGCAGTATTTT. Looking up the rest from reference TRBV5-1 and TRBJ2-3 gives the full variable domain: KAGVTQTPRYLIKTRGQQVTLSCSPISGHRSVSWYQQTPGQGLQFLFEYFSETQRNKGNFPGRFSGRQFSNSRSEMNVSTLELGDSALYLCASSLRRGADTQYFGPGTRLTVL.